The 29 T cell receptor beta chains listed next were all sequenced from one sample in a study of spatial heterogeneity in lung cancer. The time point here: sample taken at primary tumor resection. TCRdb ran MiXCR on the 5' RACE reads and lists one entry per CDR3 protein. The sample lists about 92,000 distinct CDR3 sequences; approximately 12% were seen once. Specimen: PBMCs, collected at surgery. The receptor source for this set is a male donor with early-stage non-small cell lung cancer.

There are a few counts of this clonotype. The rearrangement links TRBV12-3 or TRBV12-4 to TRBJ1-2, with D possibly TRBD1 on 5 matching bases. This CDR3 is 14 amino acids long. Trimming stripped 4 bases from V and 2 bases from J, with 11 bases between. CDR3 amino acids: CASSSAGRNYGYTF. The CDR3 bases are TGTGCCAGCAGTTCGGCAGGGAGAAACTATGGCTACACCTTC.

The chain joins TRBV28 to TRBJ2-7; 8 nucleotides line up with TRBD1. The CDR3 extends over 15 amino acids. CDR1 and CDR2 from the germline V gene are MDHEN and SYDVKM. The V gene end was trimmed by 2 bases and the J gene end by 6 bases; junction bases not matched to a gene: 9. CDR3 region: CASSLKDRARGEQYF. CDR3 in DNA: TGTGCCAGCAGTTTAAAGGACAGGGCCCGCGGCGAGCAGTACTTC.

This clonotype has just a few counts. The chain combines TRBV6-2 or TRBV6-3 with TRBJ2-1; the match to TRBD2 covers 7 bases. After removal of 2 bases from V and 3 bases from J, the junction contained 4 bases not matched to a gene. Germline CDR1 is MNHEY and CDR2 is SVGEGT. CDR3 length equals 15 residues. CDR3 residues: CASSYQRDHYNEQFF. The CDR3 nucleotides read TGTGCCAGCAGTTACCAGCGGGACCACTACAATGAGCAGTTCTTC.

This clonotype was observed a few times. The rearrangement uses TRBV20-1 and TRBJ1-5; no reliable D call. Germline V gives CDR1 DFQATT, CDR2 SNEGSKA (reference sequence). V was shortened by 5 bases and J by 2 bases, with 13 bases between the two germline ends. CDR3 length: 14 residues. In DNA form, the CDR3 reads TGCAGTGCTCTTAAACCCATAGGCAATCAGCCCCAGCATTTT. Amino acid sequence: CSALKPIGNQPQHF.

The chain couples TRBV20-1 to TRBJ2-1, with 10 bases lining up with TRBD2. J lost 7 bases, V lost 4 bases, and 10 bases had no gene match. This CDR3 spans 15 amino acids. In germline, CDR1 is DFQATT, CDR2 SNEGSKA (reference sequence). The CDR3 loop is CSAIRSGRATNEQFF. For the CDR3, the DNA is TGCAGTGCTATTCGGAGCGGGAGGGCCACGAATGAGCAGTTCTTC.

This clonotype has more than one count but fewer than ten. The chain combines TRBV6-2 or TRBV6-3 with TRBJ1-4; tentative D call: TRBD1 (5 bases). CDR1 is MNHEY and CDR2 is SVGEGT in the germline V gene. V was trimmed by 6 bases and J by 0 bases, leaving 11 bases between them. This CDR3 spans 15 amino acids. The CDR3 sequence is CASSQQDATNEKLFF. The CDR3 coding sequence is TGTGCCAGCAGCCAACAGGATGCAACTAATGAAAAACTGTTTTTT.

There are a few counts of this clonotype. The rearrangement joins TRBV20-1 to TRBJ2-2; D might be TRBD1 (5 bases). Trimming took off 1 base at V and 4 bases at J, with 7 bases between the two ends. Germline CDR1 and CDR2: DFQATT and SNEGSKA (reference sequence). The length of the CDR3 is 13 residues. CDR3 loop: CSARGQGTGELFF. CDR3 nucleotides: TGCAGTGCTAGAGGTCAGGGCACCGGGGAGCTGTTTTTT.

This clonotype was detected many times. This sequence joins TRBV27 and TRBJ2-5; D is possibly TRBD1 (5 bases). Trimming left V 5 bases short and J 5 bases short, with 12 bases between. Germline CDR1 MNHEY, CDR2 SMNVEV (reference sequence). The CDR3 is 13 residues long. CDR3 DNA: TGTGCCAGCAGTGGCAGGGTTTCGGAGACCCAGTACTTC. Its protein is CASSGRVSETQYF.

The chain carries TRBV20-1 and TRBJ2-6; D unclear. This CDR3 region has 14 residues. V shed 2 bases and J shed 0 bases, with 5 bases lying between them. CDR1 and CDR2 from the germline V gene are DFQATT and SNEGSKA (reference sequence). The CDR3: CSARMGSGANVLTF. The CDR3, as DNA: TGCAGTGCTAGAATGGGCTCTGGGGCCAACGTCCTGACTTTC.

This clonotype was detected many times. This chain connects TRBV2 to TRBJ2-3, with TRBD2 as a possible D gene (6 bases). The V gene's germline CDR1 is SNHLY and CDR2 FYNNEI. V was shortened by 4 bases and J by 9 bases, with 17 bases between the two germline ends. This CDR3 comprises 14 residues. The CDR3 loop is CASSGDSWGGTQYF. For the CDR3, the DNA is TGTGCCAGCAGTGGGGACTCATGGGGCGGCACGCAGTATTTT.

This clonotype was counted at least ten times. The chain has TRBV20-1 and TRBJ2-2, with a tentative D call TRBD1 (7 bases). The CDR3 extends over 15 amino acids. V lost 1 base, J lost 5 bases, and 14 bases lay in between. From germline, CDR1 is DFQATT and CDR2 SNEGSKA (reference sequence). The CDR3 loop is CSARAAEGATGELFF. The CDR3 DNA follows: TGCAGTGCTAGAGCTGCGGAGGGGGCAACCGGGGAGCTGTTTTTT.

The chain links TRBV5-1 to TRBJ2-1; no firm D call. This CDR3 is 15 amino acids long. CDR1 is SGHRS and CDR2 is YFSETQ in the germline V gene. The V end was cut by 4 bases, the J end by 0 bases, with 11 bases between. CDR3 DNA: TGCGCCAGCAGCCCGGCTGCGAGCTCCTACAATGAGCAGTTCTTC. Translating gives CASSPAASSYNEQFF.

As for this clonotype: A read error may explain this, as a much larger clone is one base away. The rearrangement links TRBV10-3 to TRBJ1-1, with a possible D match to TRBD1 (5 bases). The CDR3 is made up of 14 amino acids. CDR1 ENHRY and CDR2 SYGVKD come from the germline V gene. The CDR3 DNA reads as TGTGTCATCAGGGACCCTGATGAGTACACTGAAGCTTTCTTT. Protein: CVIRDPDEYTEAFF.

V is TRBV7-9 and J is TRBJ2-1; TRBD2 is a possible D gene (6 bases). This CDR3 has 15 residues. The germline gives CDR1 SEHNR, CDR2 FQNEAQ (reference sequence). V was clipped by 2 bases and J by 6 bases, with 14 bases between them. Written as DNA, the CDR3 is TGTGCCAGCAGCTTAAGAACGGGAGTCCCCAATGAGCAGTTCTTC. Its translation is CASSLRTGVPNEQFF. Filled out from reference TRBV7-9 and TRBJ2-1, the complete variable domain reads DTGVSQNPRHKITKRGQNVTFRCDPISEHNRLYWYRQTLGQGPEFLTYFQNEAQLEKSRLLSDRFSAERPKGSFSTLEIQRTEQGDSAMYLCASSLRTGVPNEQFFGPGTRLTVL.

With respect to this clonotype: A much larger clone differs from this one at a single base, so this may be a read error. The chain has TRBV5-4 and TRBJ2-5; either TRBD1 or TRBD2 may fit D (5 bases each). Germline CDR1 reads SGHNT; CDR2 reads YYREEE (reference sequence). The CDR3 extends over 14 amino acids. CDR3 in amino acids: CASSLVGVGETRYF. Written as DNA, the CDR3 is TGTGCCAGCAGCTTGGTGGGGGTCGGGGAGACCCGGTACTTC.

This clonotype was observed a handful of times. The gene calls are TRBV4-3 and TRBJ2-2; TRBD2 matches 10 bases. The CDR3 has 16 residues. With V trimmed by 2 bases and J by 6 bases, 6 bases remained unmatched. Germline V gene lookup returns CDR1 LGHNA and CDR2 YSLEER. The CDR3 DNA is TGCGCCAGCAGCCAATTTCGAGCGGGAGGGCCCGGGGAGCTGTTTTTT. This translates into CASSQFRAGGPGELFF.

This clonotype occurred many times. The chain combines TRBV29-1 with TRBJ1-3; D remains ambiguous. CDR3 length equals 14 residues. V lost 3 bases and J 0 bases, leaving 9 bases between the germline ends. Germline lookup yields CDR1 SQVTM and CDR2 ANQGSEA. The CDR3 nucleotides read TGCAGCGTTGAGGTACCGACCTCTGGAAACACCATATATTTT. Protein: CSVEVPTSGNTIYF.

This clonotype showed up just a few times. The rearrangement joins TRBV27 to TRBJ2-7; 10 nucleotides align to TRBD2. The V gene's germline CDR1 is MNHEY and CDR2 SMNVEV (reference sequence). With 6 bases clipped from V and 3 bases from J, the junction kept 5 bases outside the gene matches. This CDR3 region has 14 residues. CDR3 sequence: CASRDSGRLYEQYF. DNA for the CDR3: TGTGCCAGCAGAGATAGCGGGAGGCTCTACGAGCAGTACTTC.

This clonotype has only a few counts. The chain carries TRBV7-2 and TRBJ2-5; weak D call: TRBD2 (5 bases). The germline V and J ends were trimmed by 3 bases and 7 bases, with 9 bases remaining between them. This CDR3 is 12 amino acids long. CDR1 is SGHTA and CDR2 is FQGNSA in the germline V gene. CDR3 residues: CASSLDFRTQYF. The DNA of the CDR3 is TGTGCCAGCAGCTTGGACTTTAGGACCCAGTACTTC.

In this sample, this clonotype turned up a few times. The V gene is TRBV28, the J gene TRBJ2-7; 7 bases fit TRBD1. This CDR3 has 17 amino acids. Germline V gene lookup returns CDR1 MDHEN and CDR2 SYDVKM. Trimming at V came to 5 bases and at J to 3 bases, leaving 16 bases not matched to a gene. The CDR3 coding sequence is TGTGCCAGCAGTATCCATTCCCGGGACAGAATATACTACGAGCAGTACTTC. Protein: CASSIHSRDRIYYEQYF.

This clonotype was detected a few times. The chain links TRBV4-2 to TRBJ2-1; D is unclear. The CDR3 length is 17 residues. Germline loops: CDR1 LGHNA, CDR2 YNFKEQ. Trimming took 0 bases from V and 0 from J, leaving 12 bases between them. The DNA for the CDR3 is TGTGCCAGCAGCCAAGATGGTATCCCAAGCTCCTACAATGAGCAGTTCTTC. It encodes CASSQDGIPSSYNEQFF.

The genes are TRBV2 and TRBJ2-1; TRBD1 might be the D (6 bases). Germline lookup yields CDR1 SNHLY and CDR2 FYNNEI. The CDR3 is made up of 13 amino acids. V was shortened by 7 bases and J by 1 base, with 8 bases between the two germline ends. The DNA of the CDR3 is TGTGCCAGCAAGGGGGATTCCTACAATGAGCAGTTCTTC. Protein product: CASKGDSYNEQFF.

This clonotype was recorded at least ten times. The chain uses TRBV14 and TRBJ1-1; D gene unclear. The V gene's germline CDR1 is SGHDN and CDR2 FVKESK. This CDR3 spans 15 amino acids. V gave up 4 bases and J gave up 5 bases, with 17 bases separating them. The CDR3 DNA reads as TGTGCCAGCAGCCGTCAACTGGGAGAGAGTACTGAAGCTTTCTTT. The encoded protein is CASSRQLGESTEAFF.

This clonotype was observed a handful of times. CDR3 residues: CASSSGGLSAKNIQYF. The CDR3 DNA is TGTGCCAGCAGCTCAGGGGGGTTATCGGCCAAAAACATTCAGTACTTC. The chain couples TRBV7-9 to TRBJ2-4; TRBD1 might be the D (7 bases). Germline CDR1 and CDR2: SEHNR and FQNEAQ (reference sequence). CDR3 size: 16 residues. The V and J ends lost 4 bases and 1 base respectively, with 14 bases between them. The entire variable domain, with the rest obtained from reference TRBV7-9 and TRBJ2-4, is as follows: DTGVSQNPRHKITKRGQNVTFRCDPISEHNRLYWYRQTLGQGPEFLTYFQNEAQLEKSRLLSDRFSAERPKGSFSTLEIQRTEQGDSAMYLCASSSGGLSAKNIQYFGAGTRLSVL.

This clonotype turned up a few times. This chain connects TRBV4-3 to TRBJ1-5; TRBD1 agrees at 8 bases. This CDR3 region has 15 residues. In germline, CDR1 is LGHNA, CDR2 YSLEER. The ends lost 4 bases at V and 4 bases at J; junction bases unmatched: 6. The CDR3 DNA reads TGCGCCAGCAGCCGTAATGGACAGGGAAATCAGCCCCAGCATTTT. It is translated as CASSRNGQGNQPQHF.

This chain links TRBV7-2 with TRBJ2-2; a possible D gene is TRBD1 (5 bases). The length of the CDR3 is 16 residues. Trimming pared 5 bases from V and 0 bases from J, leaving 13 bases between. CDR1 is SGHTA, CDR2 FQGNSA, per germline. DNA of the CDR3: TGTGCCAGCAGCCGAAGCAGGGCCGCGAACACCGGGGAGCTGTTTTTT. It specifies CASSRSRAANTGELFF.

This clonotype was seen many times. The chain uses TRBV7-2 and TRBJ2-3; 7 nucleotides line up with TRBD1. CDR3 length equals 15 residues. With V trimmed by 5 bases and J by 2 bases, 7 bases remained unmatched. Germline-derived CDR1 and CDR2 are SGHTA and FQGNSA. CDR3 sequence: CASSLTGVHTDTQYF. The CDR3 DNA is TGTGCCAGCAGCCTAACAGGGGTGCACACAGATACGCAGTATTTT. Based on the CDR3 plus reference TRBV7-2 and TRBJ2-3, the full variable domain is GAGVSQSPSNKVTEKGKDVELRCDPISGHTALYWYRQSLGQGLEFLIYFQGNSAPDKSGLPSDRFSAERTGGSVSTLTIQRTQQEDSAVYLCASSLTGVHTDTQYFGPGTRLTVL.

This clonotype was seen a few times. J is TRBJ1-3 and V is TRBV29-1, with D possibly being TRBD1 (5 bases). V lost 4 bases to trimming and J lost 0 bases, with 10 bases between them. CDR1 SQVTM and CDR2 ANQGSEA come from the germline V gene. This CDR3 has 14 amino acids. CDR3 residues: CSVGGAGSGNTIYF. For the CDR3, the DNA is TGCAGCGTTGGTGGGGCAGGCTCTGGAAACACCATATATTTT.

This clonotype was seen many times. This rearrangement joins TRBV5-1 to TRBJ1-5; the D gene is possibly TRBD1 (6 bases). Trimming stripped 0 bases from V and 6 bases from J, with 13 bases between. This CDR3 region has 15 residues. From germline, CDR1 is SGHRS and CDR2 YFSETQ. Here the CDR3 DNA reads TGCGCCAGCAGCTTGGTCGGGGGGCTGGGTCAGCCCCAGCATTTT. It yields the protein CASSLVGGLGQPQHF. Drawing the rest from reference TRBV5-1 and TRBJ1-5, the complete variable domain is KAGVTQTPRYLIKTRGQQVTLSCSPISGHRSVSWYQQTPGQGLQFLFEYFSETQRNKGNFPGRFSGRQFSNSRSEMNVSTLELGDSALYLCASSLVGGLGQPQHFGDGTRLSIL.